This T cell receptor (beta chain) was obtained from a study of vaccination effects on CD4 cells after COVID-19. Study-wide findings and caveats: Marked clonal contraction was seen in infection- and vaccine-induced clones late after vaccination.

This clone was counted a few times. Its specificity is unknown. The authors isolated CD4+ T cells after 10 days of culture. Measured with immunoSEQ multiplex PCR; TCRdb has only the in-frame clones, and not every one. The sample carries 40,000 to 55,000 clones, 74% recorded once. CDR1 and CDR2 from the germline V gene are SGHRS and YFSETQ. CDR3 length equals 16 residues. V lost 2 bases to trimming and J lost 4 bases; unmatched junction nucleotides: 6. The sequence was obtained from a human donor who had a prior SARS-CoV-2 infection. The V and J genes are TRBV5-1 and TRBJ2-2; 9 bases agree with TRBD1. The sample here was CD4+ T cells from PBMCs cultured without peptide, taken before COVID-19 vaccination. CDR3: CASSFQQGASTGELFF. In nucleotides, the CDR3 is TGCGCCAGCAGCTTCCAACAGGGGGCGAGCACCGGGGAGCTGTTTTTT.